One and the same sample provided the 8 T cell receptor beta chains below, sequenced in a study of blood T cell repertoires in COVID-19 (dated by TCRdb to about 2020). Library method: the immunoSEQ multiplex PCR assay. TCRdb re-hosts the immuneACCESS table, in-frame sequences only. Its copies lack some clones; in the studies checked, an unresolved V gene accounts for under half of them, and the cause for the rest is not known. The sample contains about 120,000 clones, approximately 88% of them found a single time. The ten largest clonotypes hold roughly 7.6% of the sample. Sequences were obtained from peripheral blood. Source of these receptors: a man aged 45-65 years with acute or convalescent COVID-19.

The rearrangement joins TRBV11-3 to TRBJ2-5, with a tentative D call TRBD2 (7 bases). From germline, CDR1 is SGHNT and CDR2 YENEEA. V gave up 6 bases and J gave up 1 base, with 15 bases separating them. This CDR3 contains 15 residues. CDR3 DNA sequence: TGTGCCAGCAGTCTTAGGGGGGGAATCCAAGAGACCCAGTACTTC. It specifies CASSLRGGIQETQYF.

This clone was observed a handful of times. This rearrangement joins TRBV30 to TRBJ1-1, with 7 positions matching TRBD1. Germline assignment: CDR1 GTSNPN and CDR2 SVGIG (reference sequence). With V trimmed by 5 bases and J by 11 bases, 5 bases remained unmatched. The CDR3 consists of 10 residues. The CDR3 sequence: CAWGGRGAFF. The CDR3, as DNA: TGTGCCTGGGGTGGCAGGGGGGCTTTCTTT.

The genes are TRBV10-2 and TRBJ2-3, with TRBD2 identical over 13 bases. J lost 4 bases, V lost 10 bases, and 2 bases had no gene match. The length of the CDR3 is 13 residues. From germline, CDR1 is WSHSY and CDR2 SAAADI. The CDR3 region is CATGLAGADTQYF. The CDR3, as DNA: TGCGCCACAGGACTAGCGGGAGCAGATACGCAGTATTTT.

This chain uses TRBV9 with TRBJ1-1; D is unresolved. CDR1 and CDR2 (germline): SGDLS, YYNGEE. The ends were cut back, 0 bases at V and 4 bases at J, with 13 bases in the middle. This CDR3 has 15 amino acids. The CDR3 DNA is TGTGCCAGCAGCGTAGCGGGGAATAGAGGCACTGAAGCTTTCTTT. As protein: CASSVAGNRGTEAFF.

The chain has TRBV11-2 and TRBJ1-4; TRBD1 aligns across 12 bases. With 3 bases clipped from V and 7 bases from J, the junction kept 6 bases outside the gene matches. The CDR3 runs 16 residues. Germline V CDR1 and CDR2: SGHAT, FQNNGV. The chain's CDR3 is CASSFMGQGAGEKLFF. CDR3 DNA sequence: TGTGCCAGCAGCTTTATGGGACAGGGGGCTGGTGAAAAACTGTTTTTT.

This clone showed up just once. This chain links TRBV12-5 with TRBJ2-7; 11 bases align to TRBD1. Germline V gene data show CDR1 as LGHNT and CDR2 as FRNRAP. Losses at the gene ends were 0 bases for V and 3 bases for J; bases not matched to a gene: 4. This CDR3 spans 16 amino acids. CDR3 sequence reads: CASGLVSGTGGYEQYF. The CDR3 DNA reads TGTGCTAGTGGTTTGGTTTCTGGGACAGGGGGCTACGAGCAGTACTTC.

The chain recombines TRBV11-1 with TRBJ1-6; 7 bases align to TRBD1. The V segment lost 6 bases and the J segment 7 bases; nucleotides outside the gene matches: 9. The length of the CDR3 is 15 residues. Germline assignment: CDR1 SGHAT and CDR2 FQDESV (reference sequence). In DNA, the CDR3 is TGTGCCAGCAGGAGAGACAGGGAAAGAAATTCACCCCTCCACTTT. Protein sequence: CASRRDRERNSPLHF.

The chain links TRBV30 to TRBJ2-7, with TRBD1 identical over 7 bases. CDR3 length: 14 amino acids. V lost 4 bases and J lost 3; bases outside the gene matches: 9. Per germline, CDR1 GTSNPN and CDR2 SVGIG (reference sequence). The CDR3 protein is CAWIDPDRDYEQYF. As DNA, the CDR3 is TGTGCCTGGATAGATCCTGACAGGGACTACGAGCAGTACTTC. Looking up the rest from reference TRBV30 and TRBJ2-7 gives the full variable domain: SQTIHQWPATLVQPVGSPLSLECTVEGTSNPNLYWYRQAAGRGLQLLFYSVGIGQISSEVPQNLSASRPQDRQFILSSKKLLLSDSGFYLCAWIDPDRDYEQYFGPGTRLTVT.